Each of the 27 T cell receptor beta chains below was sequenced from the same sample in a study of blood T cell repertoires in COVID-19. Method: immunoSEQ multiplex PCR; TCRdb's copy keeps in-frame clones and lacks some. The table records approximately 500,000 clones, 70% to 90% of them present only once. Sequenced: peripheral blood. The receptors stem from a woman in her fifties or sixties with COVID-19, enrolled during active disease.

The CDR3 spells CASSLMRSEDNEQFF. CDR3 nucleotides: TGCGCCAGCAGCCTTATGAGGAGCGAAGACAATGAGCAGTTCTTC. This chain connects TRBV5-1 to TRBJ2-1; no firm D call. V lost 4 bases, J lost 5 bases, and 16 bases lay in between. Germline CDR1 is SGHRS and CDR2 is YFSETQ. The CDR3 loop spans 15 amino acids.

J is TRBJ2-1 and V is TRBV6-6; 10 positions agree with TRBD2. This CDR3 spans 15 amino acids. V gave up 2 bases and J gave up 8 bases; unmatched junction bases: 6. In germline, CDR1 is MNHNY, CDR2 SVGAGI (reference sequence). CDR3 sequence: CASSYAASGGHEQFF. For the CDR3, the DNA is TGTGCCAGCAGTTACGCGGCTAGCGGGGGTCATGAGCAGTTCTTC.

Only a few counts were recorded for this clone. The rearrangement uses TRBV14 and TRBJ1-2; 7 nucleotides line up with TRBD1. From germline, CDR1 is SGHDN and CDR2 FVKESK. V trimming: 4 bases; J trimming: 6 bases; junction bases outside the gene matches: 5. This CDR3 is 13 amino acids long. The chain's CDR3 is CASSLQQGHGYTF. CDR3 sequence (DNA): TGTGCCAGCAGCCTACAACAGGGGCATGGCTACACCTTC.

V is TRBV29-1 and J is TRBJ1-2, with D possibly TRBD1 on 5 matching bases. CDR1 and CDR2 (germline): SQVTM, ANQGSEA. There are 13 residues in the CDR3. The V end lost 2 bases, the J end lost 6 bases, and 13 bases lay between the germline ends. This chain's CDR3 is CSVEQGRVDGYTF. The CDR3 nucleotides read TGCAGCGTTGAACAGGGTCGGGTAGATGGCTACACCTTC.

The rearrangement uses TRBV7-9 and TRBJ2-7, with TRBD1 matching over 7 bases. V was pared by 1 base and J by 0 bases, with 6 bases of the junction left unmatched. The CDR3 runs to 16 residues. In germline, CDR1 is SEHNR, CDR2 FQNEAQ (reference sequence). The CDR3 loop reads CASSLGGGRVSYEQYF. The CDR3 DNA reads TGTGCCAGCAGCTTAGGAGGGGGCAGGGTCTCCTACGAGCAGTACTTC.

The CDR3 bases are TGTGCCAGCAGCCAGAGTGGGGGGAATGAGCAGTTCTTC. Protein: CASSQSGGNEQFF. The gene calls are TRBV5-4 and TRBJ2-1, with D possibly being TRBD2 (6 bases). Trimming stripped 4 bases from V and 7 bases from J, with 12 bases between. The V gene's germline CDR1 is SGHNT and CDR2 YYREEE (reference sequence). The CDR3 contains 13 residues.

The chain is built from TRBV11-2 and TRBJ2-7; maybe TRBD2 (5 bases). Germline loops: CDR1 SGHAT, CDR2 FQNNGV. The ends were cut back, 5 bases at V and 0 bases at J, with 14 bases in the middle. The CDR3 loop spans 15 amino acids. The CDR3 region has the DNA TGTGCCAGCAGCCCAACGGAGGTGGGCTCCTACGAGCAGTACTTC. Amino acid sequence: CASSPTEVGSYEQYF.

The chain uses TRBV4-2 and TRBJ2-7, with D maybe TRBD2 (7 bases). From germline, CDR1 is LGHNA and CDR2 YNFKEQ. Deletions cut 0 bases from V and 6 bases from J, with 12 bases between. The CDR3 has 14 amino acids. As DNA, the CDR3 is TGTGCCAGCAGCCAAGACGGGGGGCCTTCCGAGCAGTACTTC. Translating gives CASSQDGGPSEQYF.

This chain connects TRBV4-1 to TRBJ2-7; weak D call: TRBD1 (5 bases). From germline, CDR1 is MGHRA and CDR2 YSYEKL. This CDR3 has 16 amino acids. Trimming cost V 0 bases and J 4 bases, with 16 bases left between them. The CDR3 reads CASSQDTRQLGYEQYF. The DNA for the CDR3 is TGCGCCAGCAGCCAAGATACTCGACAGCTTGGTTACGAGCAGTACTTC.

The rearrangement joins TRBV30 to TRBJ1-1, with D unclear. The germline gives CDR1 GTSNPN, CDR2 SVGIG (reference sequence). The CDR3 covers 12 residues. The V end was cut by 5 bases, the J end by 1 base, with 8 bases between. DNA for the CDR3: TGTGCCTGGGGGTGGGCGAACACTGAAGCTTTCTTT. It specifies CAWGWANTEAFF.

The rearrangement links TRBV3-1 (or the pseudogene TRBV3-2) to TRBJ1-2; TRBD1 aligns across 9 bases. Germline CDR1 LGHDT, CDR2 YNNKEL (reference sequence). J gave up 4 bases and V 4 bases, and 7 bases lay outside the gene matches. The CDR3 length is 15 residues. CDR3 DNA sequence: TGTGCCAGCAGCCCAACAGGGGGCATTACCTATGGCTACACCTTC. Amino acid sequence: CASSPTGGITYGYTF.

Here the CDR3 DNA reads TGTGCCAGCAGCCAAGATACAGAAAAACTGTTTTTT. Its translation: CASSQDTEKLFF. V gene TRBV3-1 (or the pseudogene TRBV3-2) combines with J gene TRBJ1-4; D not resolved. Trimming removed 0 bases at V and 8 bases at J, with 4 bases between. The CDR3 covers 12 residues. CDR1 is LGHDT and CDR2 is YNNKEL in the germline V gene (reference sequence).

In the case of this clone: At the DNA level, this CDR3 is encoded by other sequences in the same sample as well. The chain combines TRBV7-9 with TRBJ2-3, with 9 bases that match TRBD2. The CDR3 totals 14 residues. From germline, CDR1 is SEHNR and CDR2 FQNEAQ (reference sequence). Losses at the gene ends were 1 base for V and 4 bases for J; bases not matched to a gene: 0. CDR3 nucleotide sequence: TGTGCCAGCAGCTTAGGACTAGCGGCAGATACGCAGTATTTT. Protein: CASSLGLAADTQYF.

The chain uses TRBV7-8 and TRBJ2-4; the D gene is possibly TRBD2 (5 bases). V dropped 6 bases and J dropped 8 bases, with 14 bases sitting between them. Germline-derived CDR1 and CDR2 are SGHVS and FQNEAQ. The CDR3 covers 13 residues. The CDR3 nucleotides are TGTGCCAGCAGTCTAACTAGTTTTGACATTCAGTACTTC. The encoded protein is CASSLTSFDIQYF. Complete variable domain (other parts from reference TRBV7-8 and TRBJ2-4): GAGVSQSPRYKVAKRGQDVALRCDPISGHVSLFWYQQALGQGPEFLTYFQNEAQLDKSGLPSDRFFAERPEGSVSTLKIQRTQQEDSAVYLCASSLTSFDIQYFGAGTRLSVL.

The V gene is TRBV5-4, the J gene TRBJ1-1; D gene ambiguous. This CDR3 spans 15 amino acids. V was pared by 0 bases and J by 9 bases, with 18 bases between. In germline, CDR1 is SGHNT, CDR2 YYREEE (reference sequence). In nucleotides, the CDR3 is TGTGCCAGCAGCTTGGGCCCTGATCTAGCCCCGAAAGCTTTCTTT. Translation gives CASSLGPDLAPKAFF.

This sequence joins TRBV6-1 and TRBJ1-3, with D maybe TRBD1 (6 bases). Germline loops: CDR1 MNHNS, CDR2 SASEGT. With 3 bases removed from V and 5 bases from J, the gap between germline ends came to 14 bases. The CDR3 consists of 15 residues. CDR3 in amino acids: CASSDNAGARNTIYF. DNA for the CDR3: TGTGCCAGCAGTGATAACGCAGGGGCTCGAAACACCATATATTTT.

The chain employs TRBV6-5 and TRBJ2-2, with TRBD2 matching 9 bases. J was trimmed by 5 bases and V by 6 bases; bases with no gene match: 7. There are 15 residues in the CDR3. Germline values: CDR1 MNHEY, CDR2 SVGAGI. CDR3 DNA sequence: TGTGCCAGCAGCGGAGCGGGGGGTGATACCGGGGAGCTGTTTTTT. Translating it yields CASSGAGGDTGELFF.

The rearrangement uses TRBV7-9 and TRBJ1-2, with unresolved D. V dropped 5 bases and J dropped 4 bases, with 11 bases sitting between them. CDR1 SEHNR and CDR2 FQNEAQ come from the germline V gene (reference sequence). The CDR3 is made up of 13 amino acids. The DNA for the CDR3 is TGTGCCAGCAGCGGAAACAGTATCTATGGCTACACCTTC. It is translated as CASSGNSIYGYTF.

The chain uses TRBV30 and TRBJ1-2; 7 bases are a match to TRBD1. The CDR3 is 14 residues long. Germline V gene data show CDR1 as GTSNPN and CDR2 as SVGIG (reference sequence). Trimming at V came to 3 bases and at J to 4 bases, leaving 8 bases not matched to a gene. The CDR3 loop reads CAWRAADRLYGYTF. CDR3 bases: TGTGCCTGGAGAGCCGCGGACAGGCTCTATGGCTACACCTTC.

The genes are TRBV6-6 and TRBJ1-1; the match to TRBD1 covers 12 bases. The junction had 4 bases not matched to a gene; V was cut back by 4 bases and J by 7 bases. The CDR3 runs 14 residues. Germline V gives CDR1 MNHNY, CDR2 SVGAGI (reference sequence). In DNA, the CDR3 is TGTGCCAGCAGTTTGGGACAGGGGGCTCGTGAAGCTTTCTTT. It yields the protein CASSLGQGAREAFF.

The chain links TRBV6-5 to TRBJ1-2; D might be TRBD1 (6 bases). Germline-derived CDR1 and CDR2 are MNHEY and SVGAGI. The CDR3 has 14 residues. Deletions cut 11 bases from V and 2 bases from J, with 18 bases between. In DNA form, the CDR3 reads TGTGCCTCGGAGGGGGGGATCACCAACTATGGCTACACCTTC. Its translation is CASEGGITNYGYTF.

The V call is TRBV6-5, the J call TRBJ1-4; tentatively, D is TRBD1 (5 bases). Germline CDR1 reads MNHEY; CDR2 reads SVGAGI. The CDR3 has 14 amino acids. The V and J ends lost 7 bases and 1 base respectively, with 10 bases between them. For the CDR3, the DNA is TGTGCCAGCAAATCAGGGCGAACTAATGAAAAACTGTTTTTT. Residues: CASKSGRTNEKLFF.

This rearrangement joins TRBV24-1 to TRBJ2-2; D is uncertain. The CDR3 consists of 14 residues. Between the trimmed V and J ends, which lost 0 bases and 5 bases, there was a span of 6 bases. From germline, CDR1 is KGHDR and CDR2 SFDVKD. The CDR3 sequence: CATSDLEDTGELFF. The CDR3 DNA sequence: TGTGCCACCAGTGATTTGGAGGATACCGGGGAGCTGTTTTTT.

The chain links TRBV7-9 to TRBJ2-1, with D unclear. The ends were cut back, 3 bases at V and 6 bases at J, with 6 bases in the middle. The CDR3 contains 12 residues. CDR1 is SEHNR, CDR2 FQNEAQ, per germline (reference sequence). CDR3 amino acids: CASSFYVNEQFF. The CDR3, as DNA: TGTGCCAGCAGCTTTTATGTCAATGAGCAGTTCTTC.

This clone was detected only once. The chain links TRBV24-1 to TRBJ2-3; TRBD1 agrees at 9 bases. CDR1 and CDR2 from the germline V gene are KGHDR and SFDVKD. Germline trimming cut 3 bases from V and 6 bases from J; bases unmatched to any gene: 6. The CDR3 is 15 residues long. The DNA for the CDR3 is TGTGCCACCAGTGATCCGGGACAGGGCTCGGATACGCAGTATTTT. Translating gives CATSDPGQGSDTQYF.

The CDR3, as DNA: TGTGCCAGCAGCCAAGAATGGTTCGGTAACTATGGCTACACCTTC. Translated: CASSQEWFGNYGYTF. V usage is TRBV4-2 and J usage is TRBJ1-2, with unresolved D. The V gene lost 0 bases and the J gene lost 1 base, with 9 bases spanning the gap. This CDR3 is 15 amino acids long. The germline V gene encodes CDR1 LGHNA and CDR2 YNFKEQ.

The chain employs TRBV6-5 and TRBJ1-2, with D hard to call. The ends were cut back, 10 bases at V and 7 bases at J, with 13 bases in the middle. The CDR3 covers 11 residues. Germline V gene lookup returns CDR1 MNHEY and CDR2 SVGAGI. CDR3 sequence: CAIQWAGGYTF. CDR3 DNA: TGTGCCATCCAGTGGGCTGGTGGCTACACCTTC.